This entry describes one TCR beta chain. Its binding antigen is unknown. No base-level quality is on record; no much larger clone is a single base apart. The record originates from a study of blood T cell repertoires in COVID-19 (dated by TCRdb to 2018 to 2020). Background for the entire study: Collaborator samples came from the United States, Italy and Spain and covered acute and convalescent phases of COVID-19. The prospective study material was composed of cDNA or gDNA derived from T cells, B-cell-depleted T cells, or PBMCs. Subjects who had been exposed to COVID-19, were actively infected with it, or had recovered from it provided the deeply sampled blood TCRbeta repertoires that made up the dataset. The repertoires were released in a freely available public database intended as a resource for research on the immune response to SARS-CoV-2. The samples were drawn from two sources: the first 160 participants of the ongoing ImmuneRACE study, and 1,254 subjects contributed by 6 global collaborators. Sample metadata almost always included a de-identified subject ID, COVID-19 status, age in years and sex. HLA class I and class II types, where available, came from metadata supplied by the sample provider rather than from assay-based typing.

CDR1 is given as MNHEY and CDR2 as SVGAGI, both from the germline V gene. The CDR3, cysteine through phenylalanine, is 14 amino acids long. Left in the record is the CDR3 DNA by itself, 42 bases read in frame from the first base. V is clipped by 7 bases and J by 6 bases, and the sequence between their germline boundaries is 16 bases long. TCRbeta CDR3 regions were amplified from genomic DNA using the immunoSEQ Assay, a bias-controlled multiplex PCR. As for the original processing: Within the assay, amplification of reference gene primers was used to estimate how many nucleated cells each sample contained. To quantify the absolute abundance of each unique TCRbeta CDR3 rearrangement, sequence reads were collapsed and filtered. For each sample, productive Simpson clonality was calculated as the square root of Simpson's diversity index across productive rearrangements. TCRdb provides this immuneACCESS table in a form limited to in-frame rearrangements. Some clones are lacking; in checked studies, under half of them reflect an unresolved V gene, and why the rest are absent is not known. V, J and clone size are those of that table, while D and trimming were read from the DNA. The sample table contains roughly 330,000 clones; only one count was recorded for 86% of them. The ten largest clonotypes hold roughly 10% of the sample.

Results and caveats for the whole study, not just this receptor: The quantity of clinical and demographic metadata differed by source and by participant and was supplied without curation.

Enrolling through a virtual design, the prospective study's participants ranged in age from roughly 18 to 89 years and lived across 20 to 30 United States geographic areas. In the prospective study, participants were assigned to cohorts based on the clinical history participants reported in a screening survey and a study questionnaire. Recovered participants in ImmuneRACE Cohort 3 were defined by two consecutive negative NP/OP PCR tests, clearance by a healthcare professional, or resolution of symptoms. In the prospective study, whole blood, serum and a nasopharyngeal or oropharyngeal swab were collected from each participant by mobile phlebotomists. Additional blood draws and questionnaires over a roughly two-month period could optionally be provided by prospective study participants. Before DNA extraction, prospective study blood samples were shipped either frozen or at room temperature.

The sample taken for sequencing was PBMCs or T cells enriched from blood (not recorded which). The TCR comes from a woman between 18 and 30 years old who had recovered from COVID-19. The rearranged segments are TRBV6-5 and TRBJ1-3; D gene: possibly TRBD1, on 5 matching bases. Here the CDR3 is given as CASTKEGNLNTIYF. The DNA is TGTGCCAGCACAAAGGAGGGGAATTTAAACACCATATATTTT.